The sequence of this T cell receptor beta chain was determined in a study of cytomegalovirus exposure and HLA in healthy donors. This CDR3 contains 14 residues. Germline assignment: CDR1 SGHRS and CDR2 YFSETQ. Losses at the gene ends were 5 bases for V and 7 bases for J; bases not matched to a gene: 8. Primers included in the PCR were 60 Vbeta and 13 Jbeta primers. Some clones are missing from TCRdb's copy, which holds only in-frame ones; the method was immunoSEQ multiplex PCR. Recorded here are approximately 96,000 clones; the top ten clones represent less than 7%. The receptor comes from a girl aged 5 to 17 in good health and CMV-seropositive. The material sequenced was PBMCs. This chain uses TRBV5-1 with TRBJ1-2; 10 bases agree with TRBD1. This CDR3 reads CASRWDRGKSGYTF. CDR3 DNA sequence: TGCGCCAGCAGGTGGGACAGGGGAAAGTCTGGCTACACCTTC.